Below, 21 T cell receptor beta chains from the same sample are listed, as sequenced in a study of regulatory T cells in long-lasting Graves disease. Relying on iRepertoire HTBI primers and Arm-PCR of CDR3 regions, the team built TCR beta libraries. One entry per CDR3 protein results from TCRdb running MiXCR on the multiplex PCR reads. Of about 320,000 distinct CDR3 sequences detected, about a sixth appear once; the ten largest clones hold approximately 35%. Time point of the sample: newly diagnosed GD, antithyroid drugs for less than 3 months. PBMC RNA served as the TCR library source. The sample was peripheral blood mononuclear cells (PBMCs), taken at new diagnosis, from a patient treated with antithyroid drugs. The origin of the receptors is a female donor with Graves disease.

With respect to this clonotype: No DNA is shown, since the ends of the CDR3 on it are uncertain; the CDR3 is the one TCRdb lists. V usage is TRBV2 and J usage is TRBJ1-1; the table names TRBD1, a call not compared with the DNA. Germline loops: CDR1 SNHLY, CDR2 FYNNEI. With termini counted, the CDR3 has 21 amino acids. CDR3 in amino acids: CASSFYICSARVGQGITEAFF.

CDR3 loop: CASSLASLSGANVLTF. In DNA form, the CDR3 reads TGCGCCAGCAGCTTGGCTTCGCTTTCTGGGGCCAACGTCCTGACTTTC. The chain joins TRBV5-1 to TRBJ2-6; D ambiguous. Germline values: CDR1 SGHRS, CDR2 YFSETQ. This CDR3 is built from 16 residues. V lost 0 bases and J lost 1, with 8 bases in between. Full variable domain (outside the CDR3, taken from reference TRBV5-1 and TRBJ2-6): KAGVTQTPRYLIKTRGQQVTLSCSPISGHRSVSWYQQTPGQGLQFLFEYFSETQRNKGNFPGRFSGRQFSNSRSEMNVSTLELGDSALYLCASSLASLSGANVLTFGAGSRLTVL.

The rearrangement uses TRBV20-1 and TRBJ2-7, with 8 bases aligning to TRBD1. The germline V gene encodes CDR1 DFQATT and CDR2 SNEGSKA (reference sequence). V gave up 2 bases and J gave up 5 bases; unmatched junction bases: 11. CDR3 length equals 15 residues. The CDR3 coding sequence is TGCAGTGCTAGAACCGGACAGGGATTAACAAACGAGCAGTACTTC. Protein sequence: CSARTGQGLTNEQYF.

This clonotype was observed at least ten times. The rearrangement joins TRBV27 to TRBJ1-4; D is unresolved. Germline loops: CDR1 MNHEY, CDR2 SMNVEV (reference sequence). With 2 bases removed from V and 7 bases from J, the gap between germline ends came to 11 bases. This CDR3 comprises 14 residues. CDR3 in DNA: TGTGCCAGCAGTTTAGGGTTCCCCACTGAAAAACTGTTTTTT. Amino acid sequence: CASSLGFPTEKLFF.

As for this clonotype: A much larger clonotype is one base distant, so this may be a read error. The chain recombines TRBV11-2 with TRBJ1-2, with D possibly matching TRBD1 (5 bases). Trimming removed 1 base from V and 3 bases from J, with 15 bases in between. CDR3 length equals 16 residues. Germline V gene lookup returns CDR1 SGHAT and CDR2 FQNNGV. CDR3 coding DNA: TGTGCCAGCAGCTTAGGACTCGGGGGAAGGGACTATGGCTACACCTTC. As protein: CASSLGLGGRDYGYTF. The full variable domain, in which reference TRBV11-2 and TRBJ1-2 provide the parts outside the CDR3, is EAGVAQSPRYKIIEKRQSVAFWCNPISGHATLYWYQQILGQGPKLLIQFQNNGVVDDSQLPKDRFSAERLKGVDSTLKIQPAKLEDSAVYLCASSLGLGGRDYGYTFGSGTRLTVV.

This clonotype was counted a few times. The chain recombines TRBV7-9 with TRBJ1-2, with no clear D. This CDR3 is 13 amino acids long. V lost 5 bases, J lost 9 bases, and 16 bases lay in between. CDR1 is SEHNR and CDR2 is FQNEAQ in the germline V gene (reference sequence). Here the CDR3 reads CASSRDPRYSYTF. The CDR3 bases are TGTGCCAGCAGCCGCGACCCGAGGTATAGCTACACCTTC.

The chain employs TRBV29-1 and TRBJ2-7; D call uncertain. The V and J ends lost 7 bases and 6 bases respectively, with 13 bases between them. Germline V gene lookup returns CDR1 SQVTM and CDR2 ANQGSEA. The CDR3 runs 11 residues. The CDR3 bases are TGCAGCGCCCTCGGCCCAAGCGAGCAGTACTTC. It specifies CSALGPSEQYF.

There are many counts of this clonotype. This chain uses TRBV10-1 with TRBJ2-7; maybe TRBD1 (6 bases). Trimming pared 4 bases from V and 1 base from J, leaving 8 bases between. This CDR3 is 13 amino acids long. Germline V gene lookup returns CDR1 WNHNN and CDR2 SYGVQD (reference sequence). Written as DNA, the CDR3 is TGCGCCAGCAGTGGGGGACAATCCTACGAGCAGTACTTC. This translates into CASSGGQSYEQYF.

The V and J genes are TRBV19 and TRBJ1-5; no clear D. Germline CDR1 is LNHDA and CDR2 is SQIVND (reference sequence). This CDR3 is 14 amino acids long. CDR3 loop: CASQVERSNQPQHF. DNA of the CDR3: TGTGCGAGCCAAGTGGAGAGAAGCAATCAGCCCCAGCATTTT. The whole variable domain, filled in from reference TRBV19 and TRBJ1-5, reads DGGITQSPKYLFRKEGQNVTLSCEQNLNHDAMYWYRQDPGQGLRLIYYSQIVNDFQKGDIAEGYSVSREKKESFPLTVTSAQKNPTAFYLCASQVERSNQPQHFGDGTRLSIL.

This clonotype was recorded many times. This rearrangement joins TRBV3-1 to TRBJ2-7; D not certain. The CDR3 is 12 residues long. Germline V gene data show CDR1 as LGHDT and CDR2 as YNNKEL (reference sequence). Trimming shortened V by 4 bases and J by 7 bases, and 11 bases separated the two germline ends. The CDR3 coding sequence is TGTGCCAGCAGCCCTTTCTTCGGGGAGCAGTACTTC. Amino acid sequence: CASSPFFGEQYF.

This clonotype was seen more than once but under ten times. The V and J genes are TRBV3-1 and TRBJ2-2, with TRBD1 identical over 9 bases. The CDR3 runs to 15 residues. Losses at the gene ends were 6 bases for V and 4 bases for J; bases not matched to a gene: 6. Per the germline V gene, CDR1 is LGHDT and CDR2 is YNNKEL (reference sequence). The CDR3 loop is CASRLGQGRTGELFF. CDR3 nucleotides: TGTGCCAGCAGACTAGGACAGGGGCGCACCGGGGAGCTGTTTTTT.

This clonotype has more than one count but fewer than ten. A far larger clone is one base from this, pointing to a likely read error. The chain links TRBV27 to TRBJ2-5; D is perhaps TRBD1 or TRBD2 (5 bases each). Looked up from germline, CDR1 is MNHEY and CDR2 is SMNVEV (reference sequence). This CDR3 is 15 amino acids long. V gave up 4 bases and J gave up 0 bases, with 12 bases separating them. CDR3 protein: CASSSPRGYQETQYF. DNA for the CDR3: TGTGCCAGCAGTTCCCCCCGGGGCTACCAAGAGACCCAGTACTTC.

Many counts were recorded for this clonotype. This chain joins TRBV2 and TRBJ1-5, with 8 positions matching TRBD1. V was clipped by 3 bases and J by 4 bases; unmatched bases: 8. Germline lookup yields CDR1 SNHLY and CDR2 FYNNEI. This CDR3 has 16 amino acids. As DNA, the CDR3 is TGTGCCAGCAGTGACCTACAGGGGGGGGCTAATCAGCCCCAGCATTTT. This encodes CASSDLQGGANQPQHF.

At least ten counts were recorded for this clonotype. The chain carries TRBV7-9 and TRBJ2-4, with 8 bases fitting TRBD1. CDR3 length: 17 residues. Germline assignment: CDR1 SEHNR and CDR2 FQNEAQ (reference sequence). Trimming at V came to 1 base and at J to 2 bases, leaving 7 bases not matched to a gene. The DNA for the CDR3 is TGTGCCAGCAGCTTAGATGACAGGGGATTGACCAAAAACATTCAGTACTTC. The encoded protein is CASSLDDRGLTKNIQYF.

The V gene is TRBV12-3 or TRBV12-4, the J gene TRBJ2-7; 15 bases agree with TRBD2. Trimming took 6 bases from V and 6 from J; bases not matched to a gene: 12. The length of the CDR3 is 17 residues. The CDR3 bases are TGTGCCAGCAGCCACTTCGCCGGGACTAGCGGGAGGTCCGAGCAGTACTTC. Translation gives CASSHFAGTSGRSEQYF.

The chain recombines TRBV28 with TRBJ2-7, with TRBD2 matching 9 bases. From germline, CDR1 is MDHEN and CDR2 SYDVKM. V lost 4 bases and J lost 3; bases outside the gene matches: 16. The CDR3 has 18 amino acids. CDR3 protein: CASSSPGDLAGSGYEQYF. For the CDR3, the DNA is TGTGCCAGCAGTTCCCCTGGGGATCTAGCGGGAAGCGGCTACGAGCAGTACTTC.

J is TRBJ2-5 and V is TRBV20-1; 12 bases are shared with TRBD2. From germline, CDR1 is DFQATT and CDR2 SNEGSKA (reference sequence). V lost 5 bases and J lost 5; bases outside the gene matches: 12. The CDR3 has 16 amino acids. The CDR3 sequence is CSASRETSGRRETQYF. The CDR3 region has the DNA TGCAGTGCTTCCCGGGAGACTAGCGGGAGAAGGGAGACCCAGTACTTC.

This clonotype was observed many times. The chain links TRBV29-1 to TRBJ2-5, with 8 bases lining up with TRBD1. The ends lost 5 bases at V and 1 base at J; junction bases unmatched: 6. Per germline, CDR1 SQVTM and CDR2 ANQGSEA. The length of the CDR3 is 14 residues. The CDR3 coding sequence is TGCAGCGTTCTTGGGACAGGCATCCAAGAGACCCAGTACTTC. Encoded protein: CSVLGTGIQETQYF. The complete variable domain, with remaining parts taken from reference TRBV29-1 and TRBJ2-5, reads SAVISQKPSRDICQRGTSLTIQCQVDSQVTMMFWYRQQPGQSLTLIATANQGSEATYESGFVIDKFPISRPNLTFSTLTVSNMSPEDSSIYLCSVLGTGIQETQYFGPGTRLLVL.

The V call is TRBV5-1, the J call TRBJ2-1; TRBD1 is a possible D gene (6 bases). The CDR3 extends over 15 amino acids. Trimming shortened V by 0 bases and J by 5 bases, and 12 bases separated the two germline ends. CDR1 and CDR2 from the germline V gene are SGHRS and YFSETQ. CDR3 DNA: TGCGCCAGCAGCTTGGTACAGGGACCAGACAATGAGCAGTTCTTC. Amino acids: CASSLVQGPDNEQFF. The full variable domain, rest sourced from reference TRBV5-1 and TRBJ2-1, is KAGVTQTPRYLIKTRGQQVTLSCSPISGHRSVSWYQQTPGQGLQFLFEYFSETQRNKGNFPGRFSGRQFSNSRSEMNVSTLELGDSALYLCASSLVQGPDNEQFFGPGTRLTVL.

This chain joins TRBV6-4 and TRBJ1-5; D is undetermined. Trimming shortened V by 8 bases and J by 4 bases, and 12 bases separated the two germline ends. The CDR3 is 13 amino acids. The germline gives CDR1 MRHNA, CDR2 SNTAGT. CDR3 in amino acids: CASSSRANQPQHF. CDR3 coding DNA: TGTGCCAGCTCCTCCAGAGCTAATCAGCCCCAGCATTTT.

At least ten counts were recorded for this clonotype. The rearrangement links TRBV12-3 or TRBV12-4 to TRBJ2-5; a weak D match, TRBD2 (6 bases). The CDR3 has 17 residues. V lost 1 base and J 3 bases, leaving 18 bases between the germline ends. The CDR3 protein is CASSLGPAGLFKETQYF. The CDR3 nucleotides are TGTGCCAGCAGTTTAGGTCCAGCGGGCCTTTTTAAAGAGACCCAGTACTTC.